This is a list of T cell receptor beta chains from one sample in a study of T cells in lung cancer brain metastases. The method was immunoSEQ multiplex PCR; TCRdb's version includes in-frame clones alone and lacks a portion of them. The sample holds about 5,000 clones, around nine tenths seen once. Sequenced sample: tumor tissue from the primary lung tumor. These receptors all stem from a man between 65 and 79 years old with non-small cell lung cancer. Both conserved end residues are part of each CDR3. A D gene is named only where the DNA matches it firmly. Size values are once, few and many counts, or a class for expanded clones, and some rows have none.

d_call: TRBD1
v_call: TRBV5-1
clone_size: NA
j_call: TRBJ1-2
cdr3_aa: CASRTGNYGYTF
cdr3_nt: TGCGCCAGTAGGACAGGGAACTATGGCTACACCTTC

d_call: NA
v_call: TRBV14
clone_size: few
j_call: TRBJ1-2
cdr3_aa: CASSQDRGGGYTF
cdr3_nt: TGTGCCAGCAGCCAAGATAGGGGTGGTGGCTACACCTTC

d_call: TRBD1
v_call: TRBV7-8
clone_size: NA
j_call: TRBJ2-1
cdr3_aa: CASSSDRGGDYNEQFF
cdr3_nt: TGTGCCAGCAGCTCCGACAGGGGGGGAGACTACAATGAGCAGTTCTTC

d_call: NA
v_call: TRBV6-1
clone_size: once
j_call: TRBJ2-1
cdr3_aa: CASSVLRVENEQFF
cdr3_nt: TGTGCCAGCAGTGTATTACGGGTTGAGAATGAGCAGTTCTTC

d_call: TRBD2
v_call: TRBV9
clone_size: once
j_call: TRBJ2-1
cdr3_aa: CASSPRLAGGPDEQFF
cdr3_nt: TGTGCCAGCAGCCCCAGACTAGCGGGGGGGCCAGATGAGCAGTTCTTC

d_call: TRBD1
v_call: TRBV25-1
clone_size: NA
j_call: TRBJ2-2
cdr3_aa: CASSRQGALSGELFF
cdr3_nt: TGTGCCAGCAGTAGACAGGGGGCTCTGTCCGGGGAGCTGTTTTTT

d_call: NA
v_call: TRBV2
clone_size: NA
j_call: TRBJ2-3
cdr3_aa: CASRMRLYTDTQYF
cdr3_nt: TGTGCCAGCAGGATGCGGCTATACACAGATACGCAGTATTTT

d_call: TRBD1
v_call: TRBV19
clone_size: NA
j_call: TRBJ1-1
cdr3_aa: CATHRQGSPEAFF
cdr3_nt: TGTGCCACCCATAGACAGGGTAGTCCTGAAGCTTTCTTT

d_call: NA
v_call: TRBV7-2
clone_size: NA
j_call: TRBJ2-3
cdr3_aa: CASSLGPQDTQYF
cdr3_nt: TGTGCCAGCAGCTTAGGGCCCCAGGATACGCAGTATTTT

d_call: NA
v_call: TRBV6-1
clone_size: NA
j_call: TRBJ1-5
cdr3_aa: CASSHGGNQPQHF
cdr3_nt: TGTGCCAGCAGCCATGGAGGCAATCAGCCCCAGCATTTT

d_call: TRBD1
v_call: TRBV5-1
clone_size: NA
j_call: TRBJ2-2
cdr3_aa: CASRRDSLTGELFF
cdr3_nt: TGCGCCAGCAGACGGGACAGTTTGACCGGGGAGCTGTTTTTT

d_call: NA
v_call: TRBV5-1
clone_size: NA
j_call: TRBJ2-1
cdr3_aa: CASSSRQGSSYNEQFF
cdr3_nt: TGCGCCAGCAGCAGCAGGCAGGGGAGCTCCTACAATGAGCAGTTCTTC

d_call: NA
v_call: TRBV6-1
clone_size: NA
j_call: TRBJ2-5
cdr3_aa: CASSEAKGVGETQYF
cdr3_nt: TGTGCCAGCAGTGAAGCTAAAGGGGTCGGGGAGACCCAGTACTTC

d_call: NA
v_call: TRBV19
clone_size: NA
j_call: TRBJ1-1
cdr3_aa: CASSIRLRRSVRTDEAFF
cdr3_nt: TGTGCCAGTAGTATCCGACTCCGCCGTTCAGTGAGGACGGACGAAGCTTTCTTT

d_call: TRBD1
v_call: TRBV5-8
clone_size: once
j_call: TRBJ1-1
cdr3_aa: CASSSTGQVPTEAFF
cdr3_nt: TGTGCCAGCAGTTCAACAGGACAGGTTCCCACTGAAGCTTTCTTT

d_call: TRBD1
v_call: TRBV5-5
clone_size: NA
j_call: TRBJ1-1
cdr3_aa: CASRARGNPEAFF
cdr3_nt: TGTGCCAGCAGGGCCAGGGGGAACCCTGAAGCTTTCTTT

d_call: NA
v_call: TRBV2
clone_size: NA
j_call: TRBJ2-2
cdr3_aa: CASTEGGTRELFF
cdr3_nt: TGTGCCAGCACCGAGGGGGGCACCAGGGAGCTGTTTTTT

d_call: NA
v_call: TRBV5-1
clone_size: NA
j_call: TRBJ2-2
cdr3_aa: CASSFRQGPDTGELFF
cdr3_nt: TGCGCCAGCAGCTTCAGGCAGGGGCCAGACACCGGGGAGCTGTTTTTT

d_call: NA
v_call: TRBV7-9
clone_size: NA
j_call: TRBJ1-5
cdr3_aa: CASSGPGQPQHF
cdr3_nt: TGTGCCAGCAGCGGCCCCGGTCAGCCCCAGCATTTT

d_call: TRBD2
v_call: TRBV6-4
clone_size: NA
j_call: TRBJ2-7
cdr3_aa: CATLDGTSGRTAGEYEQYF
cdr3_nt: TGTGCCACCCTGGACGGGACTAGCGGGAGAACCGCCGGCGAATACGAGCAGTACTTC

d_call: NA
v_call: TRBV11-2
clone_size: NA
j_call: TRBJ2-3
cdr3_aa: CASSLRGNTQYF
cdr3_nt: TGTGCCAGCAGCTTAAGGGGAAATACGCAGTATTTT

d_call: TRBD2
v_call: TRBV6-5
clone_size: NA
j_call: TRBJ2-3
cdr3_aa: CASSQLATSTDTQYF
cdr3_nt: TGTGCCAGCAGCCAACTAGCGACTAGCACAGATACGCAGTATTTT

d_call: NA
v_call: TRBV7-9
clone_size: NA
j_call: TRBJ2-2
cdr3_aa: CASSSYTKNTEELFF
cdr3_nt: TGTGCCAGCAGCTCATACACTAAGAACACCGAGGAGCTGTTTTTT

d_call: TRBD2
v_call: TRBV18
clone_size: NA
j_call: TRBJ2-2
cdr3_aa: CASSPQLAGATGELFF
cdr3_nt: TGTGCCAGCTCACCACAACTAGCGGGAGCCACCGGGGAGCTGTTTTTT

d_call: TRBD1
v_call: TRBV15
clone_size: NA
j_call: TRBJ1-4
cdr3_aa: CATSRGTGRSEKLFF
cdr3_nt: TGTGCCACCAGCAGAGGGACAGGGAGAAGTGAAAAACTGTTTTTT

d_call: NA
v_call: TRBV7-2
clone_size: NA
j_call: TRBJ2-5
cdr3_aa: CASSPISASTQYF
cdr3_nt: TGTGCCAGCAGCCCCATCTCAGCCTCGACCCAGTACTTC

d_call: NA
v_call: TRBV29-1
clone_size: NA
j_call: TRBJ1-1
cdr3_aa: CSAERGNTEAFF
cdr3_nt: TGCAGCGCTGAGAGAGGGAACACTGAAGCTTTCTTT

d_call: TRBD1
v_call: TRBV25-1
clone_size: NA
j_call: TRBJ2-6
cdr3_aa: CASSARGTGTSGANVLTF
cdr3_nt: TGTGCCAGCAGCGCTCGGGGGACAGGTACCTCTGGGGCCAACGTCCTGACTTTC

d_call: NA
v_call: TRBV7-9
clone_size: NA
j_call: TRBJ2-7
cdr3_aa: CASSLMGGAYEQYF
cdr3_nt: TGTGCCAGCAGCTTAATGGGGGGCGCGTACGAGCAGTACTTC

d_call: NA
v_call: TRBV30
clone_size: NA
j_call: TRBJ1-1
cdr3_aa: CAWSVSLREAFF
cdr3_nt: TGTGCCTGGAGTGTATCTTTGCGGGAAGCTTTCTTT

d_call: NA
v_call: TRBV7-9
clone_size: NA
j_call: TRBJ1-1
cdr3_aa: CASSLQGTKAFF
cdr3_nt: TGTGCCAGCAGTTTACAGGGTACTAAAGCTTTCTTT

d_call: TRBD2
v_call: TRBV9
clone_size: once
j_call: TRBJ2-3
cdr3_aa: CASSVTLSGRVDTQYF
cdr3_nt: TGTGCCAGCAGCGTAACCCTAAGCGGGAGGGTAGATACGCAGTATTTT

d_call: NA
v_call: TRBV9
clone_size: NA
j_call: TRBJ1-2
cdr3_aa: CASSVDGGMSSRGGYTF
cdr3_nt: TGTGCCAGCAGCGTAGATGGGGGAATGAGCTCTAGGGGAGGCTACACCTTC

d_call: TRBD2
v_call: TRBV9
clone_size: once
j_call: TRBJ2-7
cdr3_aa: CASSASISAGLTYEQYF
cdr3_nt: TGTGCCAGCAGCGCCAGTATCTCAGCGGGGCTCACCTACGAGCAGTACTTC

d_call: NA
v_call: TRBV30
clone_size: NA
j_call: TRBJ2-7
cdr3_aa: CAWTDSWGQYF
cdr3_nt: TGTGCCTGGACCGACTCCTGGGGGCAGTACTTC

d_call: TRBD2
v_call: TRBV19
clone_size: NA
j_call: TRBJ2-3
cdr3_aa: CASSTWTSIDTQYF
cdr3_nt: TGTGCCAGTAGTACCTGGACTAGCATAGATACGCAGTATTTT

d_call: NA
v_call: TRBV9
clone_size: NA
j_call: TRBJ2-3
cdr3_aa: CASSVEVPDTQYF
cdr3_nt: TGTGCCAGCAGCGTAGAGGTTCCAGATACGCAGTATTTT

d_call: TRBD2
v_call: TRBV27
clone_size: NA
j_call: TRBJ2-3
cdr3_aa: CASIAGVPSTQYF
cdr3_nt: TGTGCCAGCATTGCGGGGGTCCCAAGTACGCAGTATTTT

d_call: NA
v_call: TRBV30
clone_size: NA
j_call: TRBJ1-1
cdr3_aa: CAWSLNTEAFF
cdr3_nt: TGTGCCTGGAGTTTAAACACTGAAGCTTTCTTT

d_call: NA
v_call: TRBV15
clone_size: NA
j_call: TRBJ2-3
cdr3_aa: CATSRDPRLGTDTQYF
cdr3_nt: TGTGCCACCAGCAGAGATCCTAGATTAGGCACAGATACGCAGTATTTT

d_call: TRBD1
v_call: TRBV6-1
clone_size: NA
j_call: TRBJ2-7
cdr3_aa: CASSHTQGVTYEQYF
cdr3_nt: TGTGCCAGCAGTCATACACAGGGGGTGACCTACGAGCAGTACTTC

d_call: NA
v_call: TRBV11-2
clone_size: NA
j_call: TRBJ1-2
cdr3_aa: CASSLGSGSGYTF
cdr3_nt: TGTGCCAGCAGCTTAGGATCGGGGAGTGGCTACACCTTC

d_call: NA
v_call: TRBV2
clone_size: NA
j_call: TRBJ1-5
cdr3_aa: CASSGSSLKKQPQHF
cdr3_nt: TGTGCCAGCAGTGGTAGCAGTCTTAAGAAGCAGCCCCAGCATTTT

d_call: NA
v_call: TRBV6-1
clone_size: NA
j_call: TRBJ1-2
cdr3_aa: CASSEVWGWEYGYTF
cdr3_nt: TGTGCCAGCAGTGAGGTTTGGGGGTGGGAGTATGGCTACACCTTC

d_call: NA
v_call: TRBV7-9
clone_size: NA
j_call: TRBJ2-1
cdr3_aa: CASRTTGGPLNEQFF
cdr3_nt: TGTGCCAGCAGGACGACAGGCGGCCCTCTCAATGAGCAGTTCTTC